This TCR beta chain was documented in a study of metastatic and nonmetastatic thyroid tumors. Looking at the study overall: Malignant and benign thyroid patients had repertoires compared in peripheral blood and tumor or nodule tissue. Study-level results: Patients with malignant thyroid tumors reportedly had significantly higher TCR beta diversity than those with benign nodules, in blood and tumor.

Germline V gives CDR1 LNHDA, CDR2 SQIVND (reference sequence). This CDR3 has 15 residues. The V gene lost 5 bases and the J gene lost 7 bases, with 18 bases spanning the gap. In its sample, this clone was seen a few times. Its cognate antigen is unknown. Authors' processing steps: Using the CDR3 differences seen across clinicopathological groups, the authors built a distant-metastasis classifier for papillary thyroid cancer, which was meant to discriminate distant-metastatic patients. TCRdb called clones again from the PCR reads with MiXCR. The V and J calls shown here were made by TCRdb, not taken from the authors' results. This sample yields around 52,000 clones, of which just under 30% are seen a single time; 15% to 20% belongs to the top ten. Thyroid surgery was performed in patients who had received no treatment beforehand.

The sequence derives from a female donor with papillary thyroid cancer or a benign thyroid nodule (not recorded which). Some clones in this sample may be carry-over from other donors' samples. The V call is TRBV19, the J call TRBJ2-1, with D tentatively TRBD1 (7 bases). Sequenced input: blood. CDR3 region: CASSRILTGTNEQFF. CDR3 bases: TGTGCCAGTAGTCGGATCCTGACAGGGACTAATGAGCAGTTCTTC. The entire variable domain, with the rest obtained from reference TRBV19 and TRBJ2-1, is as follows: DGGITQSPKYLFRKEGQNVTLSCEQNLNHDAMYWYRQDPGQGLRLIYYSQIVNDFQKGDIAEGYSVSREKKESFPLTVTSAQKNPTAFYLCASSRILTGTNEQFFGPGTRLTVL.